Following are 16 T cell receptor beta chains from one sample sequenced in a study of identical twins. TCRdb re-called the 5' RACE reads through MiXCR, storing one row per CDR3 protein. Seen here are a few hundred thousand distinct CDR3 sequences, around 8% observed once, and the top ten hold roughly 3%. These data were likewise used in another study, on yellow fever vaccine responses in identical twins.

Sequencing was carried out using CD8+ T cells sorted from blood. The receptors come from a woman aged 18-29 years in good health.

V gene TRBV7-9 combines with J gene TRBJ1-1, with D uncertain. The CDR3 contains 13 residues. V was shortened by 3 bases and J by 6 bases, with 11 bases between the two germline ends. Germline CDR1 is SEHNR and CDR2 is FQNEAQ (reference sequence). CDR3 nucleotide sequence: TGTGCCAGCAGCTTCCTAAGTGTGGCTGAAGCTTTCTTT. This sequence encodes CASSFLSVAEAFF.

This clonotype was seen repeatedly, ten times or more. The chain couples TRBV6-1 to TRBJ1-1; possibly TRBD1 for D (6 bases). CDR3 length: 15 residues. The ends were cut back, 6 bases at V and 0 bases at J, with 14 bases in the middle. CDR1 is MNHNS and CDR2 is SASEGT in the germline V gene. The CDR3 region has the DNA TGTGCCAGCAGCCTACGGCGACAGGTGAACACTGAAGCTTTCTTT. Amino acids: CASSLRRQVNTEAFF.

The V and J genes are TRBV5-1 and TRBJ2-7; D could derive from TRBD1 or TRBD2 (5 bases each). The CDR3 sequence is 15 residues long. Per germline, CDR1 SGHRS and CDR2 YFSETQ. Trimming left V 4 bases short and J 3 bases short, with 17 bases between. The chain's CDR3 is CASSPAWDGNYEQYF. The CDR3 DNA reads TGCGCCAGCAGCCCGGCTTGGGACGGAAACTACGAGCAGTACTTC.

This chain uses TRBV19 with TRBJ1-1; D call uncertain. Germline V gene data show CDR1 as LNHDA and CDR2 as SQIVND (reference sequence). The CDR3 spans 12 residues. V was cut by 10 bases and J by 1 base, with 10 bases left in between. CDR3 in DNA: TGTGCCATACTAGACCCGAACACTGAAGCTTTCTTT. Protein product: CAILDPNTEAFF.

In its sample, this clonotype was seen many times. The genes are TRBV27 and TRBJ2-7; 11 bases line up with TRBD1. Germline CDR1 reads MNHEY; CDR2 reads SMNVEV (reference sequence). The CDR3 totals 14 residues. V was pared by 5 bases and J by 3 bases, with 3 bases of the junction left unmatched. The CDR3 nucleotides are TGTGCCAGCAGTCCCGGGACAGGGGGCTACGAGCAGTACTTC. This translates into CASSPGTGGYEQYF.

This clonotype was counted a few times. The gene calls are TRBV30 and TRBJ1-4; D is unresolved. The V and J ends lost 1 base and 8 bases respectively, with 11 bases between them. The CDR3 has 13 amino acids. Germline CDR1 is GTSNPN and CDR2 is SVGIG (reference sequence). The CDR3 spells CAWSGIVGEKLFF. The DNA of the CDR3 is TGTGCCTGGAGTGGAATAGTGGGAGAAAAACTGTTTTTT.

The sample holds many counts of this clonotype. The chain couples TRBV28 to TRBJ2-2; D is ambiguous. The V and J ends lost 5 bases and 7 bases respectively, with 8 bases between them. From germline, CDR1 is MDHEN and CDR2 SYDVKM. The CDR3 loop spans 12 amino acids. CDR3 DNA: TGTGCCAGCAGTATTTTAAACGGGGAGCTGTTTTTT. It is translated as CASSILNGELFF.

This chain uses TRBV6-1 with TRBJ2-7; TRBD1 is a possible D gene (6 bases). The germline gives CDR1 MNHNS, CDR2 SASEGT. The CDR3 is 15 residues long. Deletions cut 0 bases from V and 2 bases from J, with 11 bases between. The CDR3 loop is CASSEASAGAYEQYF. The CDR3 nucleotides read TGTGCCAGCAGTGAAGCGTCGGCAGGGGCCTACGAGCAGTACTTC.

This clonotype was observed at least ten times. The J gene is TRBJ2-7, the V gene TRBV5-1, with D unresolved. CDR3 length: 13 residues. V lost 2 bases and J lost 3, with 9 bases in between. Looked up from germline, CDR1 is SGHRS and CDR2 is YFSETQ. The CDR3 protein is CASSFGVGYEQYF. CDR3 DNA: TGCGCCAGCAGCTTTGGAGTCGGCTACGAGCAGTACTTC.

This clonotype was recorded many times. The J gene is TRBJ2-7, the V gene TRBV4-3; D may correspond to TRBD1 or TRBD2 (5 bases each). This CDR3 is 15 amino acids long. In germline, CDR1 is LGHNA, CDR2 YSLEER. V lost 0 bases and J 0 bases, leaving 9 bases between the germline ends. DNA for the CDR3: TGCGCCAGCAGCCAAGACCGGGACGGCTCCTACGAGCAGTACTTC. Amino acids: CASSQDRDGSYEQYF.

This clonotype appeared many times. V is TRBV29-1 and J is TRBJ2-7, with no clear D. The CDR3 spans 12 residues. V lost 0 bases, J lost 5 bases, and 8 bases lay in between. Per the germline V gene, CDR1 is SQVTM and CDR2 is ANQGSEA. CDR3 bases: TGCAGCGTTGAAGACGTCCCGGACGAGCAGTACTTC. This gives the protein CSVEDVPDEQYF.

This chain connects TRBV20-1 to TRBJ2-7, with 9 bases lining up with TRBD1. CDR1 is DFQATT and CDR2 is SNEGSKA in the germline V gene (reference sequence). The CDR3 spans 15 residues. V gave up 1 base and J gave up 3 bases; unmatched junction bases: 7. The CDR3 nucleotides are TGCAGTGCTAGAGTCTTGGGACAGGGAGGCTACGAGCAGTACTTC. Its translation: CSARVLGQGGYEQYF.

This clonotype has only a few counts. The chain combines TRBV19 with TRBJ2-1; 9 bases fit TRBD1. Looked up from germline, CDR1 is LNHDA and CDR2 is SQIVND (reference sequence). The CDR3 loop spans 12 amino acids. The CDR3 nucleotides read TGTGCGACGGGACAGGGATACAATGAGCAGTTCTTC. It codes for CATGQGYNEQFF.

This clonotype turned up a few times. V gene TRBV29-1 combines with J gene TRBJ2-7; no firm D call. CDR3 length: 13 amino acids. CDR1 and CDR2 from the germline V gene are SQVTM and ANQGSEA. Trimming pared 2 bases from V and 2 bases from J, leaving 10 bases between. This CDR3 reads CSVEYEDPYEQYF. CDR3 DNA sequence: TGCAGCGTTGAATACGAGGACCCCTACGAGCAGTACTTC.

This clonotype turned up a few times. V gene TRBV5-6 combines with J gene TRBJ2-7; TRBD1 is a possible D gene (7 bases). The CDR3 is made up of 20 amino acids. Germline V gene lookup returns CDR1 SGHDT and CDR2 YYEEEE. The germline V and J ends were trimmed by 2 bases and 6 bases, with 33 bases remaining between them. CDR3 nucleotides: TGTGCCAGCAGCTTTAGTTCCTGGAGGGAGACAGGGCCCTCGCGCATCGAGCAGTACTTC. This translates into CASSFSSWRETGPSRIEQYF.

This clonotype occurred a few times. The V and J genes are TRBV6-2 or TRBV6-3 and TRBJ2-1; 7 nucleotides align to TRBD2. After removal of 7 bases from V and 5 bases from J, the junction contained 32 bases not matched to a gene. The CDR3 contains 22 residues. Germline loops: CDR1 MNHEY, CDR2 SVGEGT. The DNA of the CDR3 is TGTGCCAGCACCCCGGCCCCCAGGACGGGACTAACAATCGTCCAGAAACACAATGAGCAGTTCTTC. As protein: CASTPAPRTGLTIVQKHNEQFF.